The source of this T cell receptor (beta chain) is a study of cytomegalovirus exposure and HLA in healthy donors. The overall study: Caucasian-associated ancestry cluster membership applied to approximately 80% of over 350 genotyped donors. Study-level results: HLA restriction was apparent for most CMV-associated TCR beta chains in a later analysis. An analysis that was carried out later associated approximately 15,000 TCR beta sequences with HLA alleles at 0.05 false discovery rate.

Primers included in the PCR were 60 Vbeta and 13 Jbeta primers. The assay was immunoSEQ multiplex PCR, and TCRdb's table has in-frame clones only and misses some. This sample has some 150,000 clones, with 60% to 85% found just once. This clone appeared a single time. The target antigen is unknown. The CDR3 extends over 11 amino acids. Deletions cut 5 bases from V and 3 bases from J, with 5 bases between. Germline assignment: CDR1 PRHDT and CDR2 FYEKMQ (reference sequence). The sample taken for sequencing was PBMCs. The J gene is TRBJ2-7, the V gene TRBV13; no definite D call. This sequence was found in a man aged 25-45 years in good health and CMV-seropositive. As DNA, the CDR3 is TGTGCCAGCAGCCCACACTACGAGCAGTACTTC. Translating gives CASSPHYEQYF.